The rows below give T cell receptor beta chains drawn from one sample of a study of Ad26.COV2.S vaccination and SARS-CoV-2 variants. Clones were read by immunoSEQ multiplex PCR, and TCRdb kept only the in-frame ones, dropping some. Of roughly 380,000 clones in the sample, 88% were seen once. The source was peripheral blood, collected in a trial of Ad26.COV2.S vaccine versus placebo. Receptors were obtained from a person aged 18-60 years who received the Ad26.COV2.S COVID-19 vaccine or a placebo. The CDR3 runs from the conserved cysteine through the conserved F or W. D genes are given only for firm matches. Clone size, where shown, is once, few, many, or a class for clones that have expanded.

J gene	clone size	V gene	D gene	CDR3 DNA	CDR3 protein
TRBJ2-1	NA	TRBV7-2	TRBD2	TGTGCCAGCAGCCTACCAGCGGGGGTCAATGAGCAGTTCTTC	CASSLPAGVNEQFF
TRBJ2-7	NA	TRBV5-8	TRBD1	TGTGCCAGCAGCCGTGGACAGGACAGCTCCTACGAGCAGTACTTC	CASSRGQDSSYEQYF
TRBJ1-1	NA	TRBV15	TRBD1	TGTGCCACCAGCAGAGAAGGACAGGGGACGGTGAACACTGAAGCTTTCTTT	CATSREGQGTVNTEAFF
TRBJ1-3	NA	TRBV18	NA	TGTGCCAGCTCACCGACCAACTCTGGAAACACCATATATTTT	CASSPTNSGNTIYF
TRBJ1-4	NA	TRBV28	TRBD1	TGTGCCAGCAGTAGGGACAGAAATGAAAAACTGTTTTTT	CASSRDRNEKLFF
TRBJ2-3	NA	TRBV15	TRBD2	TGTGCCACCAGTGACCGGCTAGCGGTACGCACAGATACGCAGTATTTT	CATSDRLAVRTDTQYF
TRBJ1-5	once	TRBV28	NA	TGTGCCAGCACCTTCGGGGGGGTCTATAGCAATCAGCCCCAGCATTTT	CASTFGGVYSNQPQHF
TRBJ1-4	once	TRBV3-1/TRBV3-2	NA	TGTGCCAGCAGCCATCGGACCCAGGCAACTAATGAAAAACTGTTTTTT	CASSHRTQATNEKLFF
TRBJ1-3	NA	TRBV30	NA	TGTGCCTTTACCGGGACACCAAACTCTGGAAACACCATATATTTT	CAFTGTPNSGNTIYF
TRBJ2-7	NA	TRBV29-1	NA	TGCAGCGTTGGCTCGAGGCAGCCCTACGAGCAGTACTTC	CSVGSRQPYEQYF
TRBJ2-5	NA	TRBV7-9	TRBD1	TGTGCCAGCAGCAAGGGACAGAATTACCAAGAGACCCAGTACTTC	CASSKGQNYQETQYF
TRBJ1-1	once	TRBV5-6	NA	TGTGCCAGCGGTGACATATTGAACACTGAAGCTTTCTTT	CASGDILNTEAFF
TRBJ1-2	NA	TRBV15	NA	TGTGCCACCAGCGCCCAGGCAGGGGTTGACTATGGCTACACCTTC	CATSAQAGVDYGYTF
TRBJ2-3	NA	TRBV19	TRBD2	TGTGCCAGTAGTATCTTGATAGCGGGGAAGGGTGATACGCAGTATTTT	CASSILIAGKGDTQYF
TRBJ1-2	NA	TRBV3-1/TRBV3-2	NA	TGTGCCAGCAGCCAAGTGAACCGGCGGAGCTATGGCTACACCTTC	CASSQVNRRSYGYTF
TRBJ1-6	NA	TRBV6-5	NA	TGTGCCAGCAGCGCCAGGGGCCACTCACCCCTCCACTTT	CASSARGHSPLHF
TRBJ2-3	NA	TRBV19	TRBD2	TGTGCCAGTAGCGGGACTAGCGGGGGTTGGTACACAGATACGCAGTATTTT	CASSGTSGGWYTDTQYF
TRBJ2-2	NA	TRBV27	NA	TGTGCCAGCAGTTTATCCCAGGGCGGGGACGGGGAGCTGTTTTTT	CASSLSQGGDGELFF
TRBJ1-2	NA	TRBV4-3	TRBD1	TGCGCCAGCAGCCATTTGTCGACAGGGGGGTTTAAGGATGGCTACACCTTC	CASSHLSTGGFKDGYTF
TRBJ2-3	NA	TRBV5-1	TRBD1	TGCGCCAGCAGCTTGTCTAAAGGACAGGGGTTGTCGGATACGCAGTATTTT	CASSLSKGQGLSDTQYF
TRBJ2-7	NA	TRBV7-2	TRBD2	TGTGCCAGCAGCTTAATGGTTCGGGGGACTAGCGGGCGGGTAGTCGAGCAGTACTTC	CASSLMVRGTSGRVVEQYF
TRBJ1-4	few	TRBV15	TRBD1	TGTGCCACCAGCAGACCGACGACCGGGACAGGGTATCAACTGTTTTTT	CATSRPTTGTGYQLFF
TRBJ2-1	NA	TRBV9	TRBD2	TGTGCCAGCAGCGTAATCGGGGGGGCCCATGAGCAGTTCTTC	CASSVIGGAHEQFF
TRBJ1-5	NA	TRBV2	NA	TGTGCCAGCGGACCTTATAGCAATCAGCCCCAGCATTTT	CASGPYSNQPQHF
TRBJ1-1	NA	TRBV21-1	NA	TGTGCCAGCAGCAAGGTCGCCAACAGGGACACTGAAGCTTTCTTT	CASSKVANRDTEAFF
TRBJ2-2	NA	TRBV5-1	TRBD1	TGCGCCAGCAGCTGGGGACAGGGGGAGCTGTTTTTT	CASSWGQGELFF
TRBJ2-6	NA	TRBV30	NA	TGTGCCTCCCCCGGGGGAGGGGGGAGCTCTGGGGCCAACGTCCTGACTTTC	CASPGGGGSSGANVLTF
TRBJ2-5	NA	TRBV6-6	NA	TGTGCCAGCAGCAACCCCCGAGAGACCCAGTACTTC	CASSNPRETQYF
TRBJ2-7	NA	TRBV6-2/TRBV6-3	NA	TGTGCCAGCAGTCCCGGGAACTCCTACGAGCAGTACTTC	CASSPGNSYEQYF
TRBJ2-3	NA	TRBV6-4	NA	TGTGCCAGCAGTGTGGGGGTGAGCACAGATACGCAGTATTTT	CASSVGVSTDTQYF
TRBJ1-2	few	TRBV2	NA	TGTGCCAGCAGTGATCGTAGGGGGGCTGGCTACACCTTC	CASSDRRGAGYTF
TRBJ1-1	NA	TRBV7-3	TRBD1	TGTGCCAGCAGCCCGACAGGGAGGAACACTGAAGCTTTCTTT	CASSPTGRNTEAFF
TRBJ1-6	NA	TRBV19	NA	TGTGCCAGTAGTATCGGGGAGGGGAATTCACCCCTCCACTTT	CASSIGEGNSPLHF
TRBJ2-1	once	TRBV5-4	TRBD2	TGTGCCAGCAGCTTGGGCGGGACTAGCGGCATCAGCTCCTACAATGAGCAGTTCTTC	CASSLGGTSGISSYNEQFF
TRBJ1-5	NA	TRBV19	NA	TGTGCCAGTAGTATTCGAGACAGGTTGGGCAATCAGCCCCAGCATTTT	CASSIRDRLGNQPQHF
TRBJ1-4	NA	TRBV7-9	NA	TGTGCCAGCAGCTCAGACATGGCAACTAATGAAAAACTGTTTTTT	CASSSDMATNEKLFF
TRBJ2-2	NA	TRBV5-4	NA	TGTGCCAGCAGCTGGAATAGTTGGAACACCGGGGAGCTGTTTTTT	CASSWNSWNTGELFF
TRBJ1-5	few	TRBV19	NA	TGTGCCAGTAGTAAAATGGGGCTAAGTAGCAATCAGCCCCAGCATTTT	CASSKMGLSSNQPQHF
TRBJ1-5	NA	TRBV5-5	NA	TGTGCCAGCAGCCCCGGGACAAGGGGGGCCAGGGGCAATCAGCCCCAGCATTTT	CASSPGTRGARGNQPQHF
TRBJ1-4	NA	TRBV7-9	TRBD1	TGTGCCAGCAGCCCATACATCCACTGGACAGGGAATAATGAAAAACTGTTTTTT	CASSPYIHWTGNNEKLFF
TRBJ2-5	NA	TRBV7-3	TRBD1	TGTGCCAGCAGCACAGGGGGACGGGAGACCCAGTACTTC	CASSTGGRETQYF
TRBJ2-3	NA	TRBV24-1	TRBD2	TGTGCCACCAGTGATTTGCATACGGCTAGCGGGGTAAGAGATACGCAGTATTTT	CATSDLHTASGVRDTQYF
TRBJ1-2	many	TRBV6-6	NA	TGTGCCAGCAGTCTCCGGGGGCAGGGCCACCTTTCTAACTATGGCTACACCTTC	CASSLRGQGHLSNYGYTF
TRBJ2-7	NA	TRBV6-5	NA	TGTGCCAGCAGTTCGACAGTCGAGCAGTACTTC	CASSSTVEQYF
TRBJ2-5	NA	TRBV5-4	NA	TGTGCCAGCAGCTTGGGATTTTCACGAGGGAAGACCCAGTACTTC	CASSLGFSRGKTQYF
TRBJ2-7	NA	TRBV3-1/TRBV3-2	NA	TGTGCCAGCAGCCAAGCCATGGGGTCTTACGAGCAGTACTTC	CASSQAMGSYEQYF
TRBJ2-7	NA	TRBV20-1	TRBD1	TGCAGTGCTAGTCGGCAGGGGGACGAGCAGTACTTC	CSASRQGDEQYF
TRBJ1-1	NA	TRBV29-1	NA	TGCAGCGTTGAACGAGGGCGCAGCACTGAAGCTTTCTTT	CSVERGRSTEAFF
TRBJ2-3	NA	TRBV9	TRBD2	TGTGCCAGCAGCGTAGAAGGTATGCTAGCGGGGTCTCCAATGACAGATACGCAGTATTTT	CASSVEGMLAGSPMTDTQYF
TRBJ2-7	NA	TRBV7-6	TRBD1	TGTGCCAGCAGCATCGGGACAGCTGAGAGCTCCTACGAGCAGTACTTC	CASSIGTAESSYEQYF
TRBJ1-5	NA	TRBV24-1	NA	TGTGCCACCATCTCGTTGACAGGACTACTCTCGTTCAATCAGCCCCAGCATTTT	CATISLTGLLSFNQPQHF